This TCR beta chain was identified during a study of regulatory T cells in long-lasting Graves disease. About the research overall: Prior antithyroid drug treatment in newly diagnosed Graves' patients lasted under 3 months. Study-level points and caveats: Newly diagnosed patients had higher TCR diversity than persistent Graves' patients did. Persistent patients had more shared public clonotypes (2,741) than new patients (roughly 900).

Indicated time point: newly diagnosed GD, antithyroid drugs for less than 3 months. The TCR library was made from RNA extracted from PBMCs. Library construction for TCR beta used iRepertoire HTBI primers and Arm-PCR of CDR3 regions. TCRdb re-analysed the multiplex PCR reads in MiXCR, keeping a single row per CDR3 protein. The sample lists about 240,000 distinct CDR3 sequences; around 20% were seen once. The CDR3 has 14 amino acids. Germline values: CDR1 DFQATT, CDR2 SNEGSKA (reference sequence). This clonotype was counted a few times. Antigen: not known. At one end the junction does not follow the germline gene, possibly because of a read error.

This receptor was identified in a female donor with Graves disease. The gene calls are TRBV20-1 and TRBJ2-5; D ambiguous. Source: peripheral blood mononuclear cells (PBMCs), taken at new diagnosis, from a patient treated with antithyroid drugs. The CDR3, as DNA: TGTAGTGCTAGAGATCCCAGTCTGCAAGAGGCCCAGTACTTC. Translated: CSARDPSLQEAQYF.